One sample yielded the 10 T cell receptor beta chains listed below, sequenced in a study of blood T cell repertoires in COVID-19. Sequenced by immunoSEQ multiplex PCR; TCRdb stores in-frame clones only, minus some. The sample has about 210,000 clones; about 90% are singletons. The sequenced sample was peripheral blood. Receptor source: a man younger than 30 with active or convalescent COVID-19.

V and J are TRBV10-3 and TRBJ2-3; 10 bases agree with TRBD2. The CDR3 extends over 13 amino acids. V trimming: 6 bases; J trimming: 5 bases; junction bases outside the gene matches: 2. Germline values: CDR1 ENHRY, CDR2 SYGVKD. Here the CDR3 DNA reads TGTGCCATCAGCGTAGCGGGAGGAGATACGCAGTATTTT. This gives the protein CAISVAGGDTQYF.

The chain links TRBV5-4 to TRBJ1-3; 9 positions agree with TRBD1. V lost 2 bases to trimming and J lost 0 bases; unmatched junction nucleotides: 6. This CDR3 contains 17 residues. Germline V gene lookup returns CDR1 SGHNT and CDR2 YYREEE (reference sequence). The DNA for the CDR3 is TGTGCCAGCAGCTTTATCAGGACAGGGGACTCTGGAAACACCATATATTTT. This encodes CASSFIRTGDSGNTIYF.

V and J are TRBV6-5 and TRBJ2-6; D not certain. Trimming left V 8 bases short and J 1 base short, with 6 bases between. Per germline, CDR1 MNHEY and CDR2 SVGAGI. The CDR3 runs to 13 residues. CDR3 residues: CASLRSGANVLTF. Written as DNA, the CDR3 is TGTGCCAGCCTGAGATCTGGGGCCAACGTCCTGACTTTC.

Ten or more counts support this clone. The V gene is TRBV4-1, the J gene TRBJ2-1; 14 bases agree with TRBD2. The CDR3 contains 21 residues. CDR1 and CDR2 from the germline V gene are MGHRA and YSYEKL. Trimming took 1 base from V and 4 from J; bases not matched to a gene: 15. The CDR3 sequence is CASSQVGTSGRGFGMYNEQFF. The CDR3 nucleotides read TGCGCCAGCAGCCAAGTAGGGACTAGCGGGAGAGGATTTGGGATGTACAATGAGCAGTTCTTC.

CDR3 nucleotides: TGTGCCAGCAGCTTGGCAAGGGGTTTGAACACTGAAGCTTTCTTT. The encoded protein is CASSLARGLNTEAFF. The chain combines TRBV5-4 with TRBJ1-1; a weak D match, TRBD1 (5 bases). The CDR3 covers 15 residues. V lost 0 bases and J lost 0, with 9 bases in between. CDR1 and CDR2 from the germline V gene are SGHNT and YYREEE (reference sequence). The whole variable domain, remainder taken from reference TRBV5-4 and TRBJ1-1, is ETGVTQSPTHLIKTRGQQVTLRCSSQSGHNTVSWYQQALGQGPQFIFQYYREEENGRGNFPPRFSGLQFPNYSSELNVNALELDDSALYLCASSLARGLNTEAFFGQGTRLTVV.

V gene TRBV10-2 combines with J gene TRBJ2-2; no clear D. CDR1 is WSHSY and CDR2 is SAAADI in the germline V gene. Trimming left V 7 bases short and J 0 bases short, with 9 bases between. There are 14 residues in the CDR3. In DNA form, the CDR3 reads TGCGCCAGCACGAAACAGACGAACACCGGGGAGCTGTTTTTT. Protein product: CASTKQTNTGELFF.

This sequence joins TRBV4-1 and TRBJ2-1, with D perhaps matching TRBD2 (6 bases). The V gene's germline CDR1 is MGHRA and CDR2 YSYEKL. CDR3 length: 19 amino acids. V was cut by 0 bases and J by 2 bases, with 20 bases left in between. In nucleotides, the CDR3 is TGCGCCAGCAGCCAAGATACCCCGACCGGGACTCCAACCTACAATGAGCAGTTCTTC. Translation gives CASSQDTPTGTPTYNEQFF.

V is TRBV28 and J is TRBJ1-2; 10 positions match TRBD1. Germline CDR1 and CDR2: MDHEN and SYDVKM. The V segment lost 7 bases and the J segment 9 bases; nucleotides outside the gene matches: 17. This CDR3 comprises 16 residues. Written as DNA, the CDR3 is TGTGCCAGCATAAATTCGCTAGGGGACAGGGGCAATCGCTACACCTTC. As protein: CASINSLGDRGNRYTF.

The CDR3 DNA sequence: TGTGCCTGGACAAGAAACGAACTCACTGAAGCTTTCTTT. Translated, it gives CAWTRNELTEAFF. This chain uses TRBV30 with TRBJ1-1; D unclear. CDR1 GTSNPN and CDR2 SVGIG come from the germline V gene (reference sequence). This CDR3 has 13 amino acids. The germline V and J ends were trimmed by 4 bases and 4 bases, with 13 bases remaining between them.

V is TRBV3-1 (or the pseudogene TRBV3-2) and J is TRBJ1-1; no reliable D call. The CDR3 loop spans 16 amino acids. Trimming took 4 bases from V and 0 from J, leaving 15 bases between them. Germline CDR1 reads LGHDT; CDR2 reads YNNKEL (reference sequence). This chain's CDR3 is CASSPSGLVVNTEAFF. CDR3 coding DNA: TGTGCCAGCAGCCCCTCGGGTTTGGTGGTGAACACTGAAGCTTTCTTT.